The 17 T cell receptor beta chains below were found in one sample sequenced in a study of shared clonotypes between healthy human individuals. Generated by immunoSEQ multiplex PCR, the TCRdb table keeps only in-frame clones and is missing some. The sample holds 1.6 million or so clones, about 96% seen once. The sequencing sample was made of naive CD4+ T cells sorted from blood. Subset here: CD45RA+ positively selected. All receptors derive from a man aged 25-40 years in good health.

This clone was observed once. In DNA, the CDR3 is TGTGCCAGCAGCACCAATCGGGAGGGGTCCACAGATACGCAGTATTTT. This codes for CASSTNREGSTDTQYF. The V and J genes are TRBV9 and TRBJ2-3; TRBD2 matches at 8 bases. This CDR3 is 16 amino acids long. The trim removed 4 bases at V and 2 bases at J, leaving 9 bases unmatched. Germline values: CDR1 SGDLS, CDR2 YYNGEE.

The CDR3 nucleotides are TGCGCCAGCAGCCTTTACGGTGGACTCGGGGAGACCCAGTACTTC. Amino acids: CASSLYGGLGETQYF. The chain carries TRBV4-1 and TRBJ2-5; maybe TRBD2 (5 bases). V was trimmed by 4 bases and J by 5 bases, leaving 17 bases between them. Germline V gives CDR1 MGHRA, CDR2 YSYEKL. The CDR3 contains 15 residues.

This clone showed up just once. The chain joins TRBV4-1 to TRBJ2-2; no firm D call. The CDR3 runs 14 residues. Germline CDR1 reads MGHRA; CDR2 reads YSYEKL. Trimming removed 0 bases at V and 5 bases at J, with 7 bases between. The CDR3 sequence is CASSQERVTGELFF. DNA for the CDR3: TGCGCCAGCAGCCAAGAACGGGTTACCGGGGAGCTGTTTTTT.

The CDR3 nucleotides are TGTGCCAGCTCAATGGGGACGGCGAGTGGCTATGGCTACACCTTC. It codes for CASSMGTASGYGYTF. The chain links TRBV18 to TRBJ1-2, with D tentatively TRBD1 (5 bases). Trimming left V 5 bases short and J 4 bases short, with 17 bases between. Germline V gene lookup returns CDR1 KGHSH and CDR2 LQKENI. This CDR3 spans 15 amino acids.

This clone is a singleton in its sample. The J gene is TRBJ2-5, the V gene TRBV15; D is possibly TRBD1 (6 bases). With 5 bases removed from V and 1 base from J, the gap between germline ends came to 14 bases. Germline V gene sequence: CDR1 LNHNV, CDR2 YYDKDF (reference sequence). The CDR3 runs to 15 residues. CDR3 protein: CATSPHRESQETQYF. DNA for the CDR3: TGTGCCACCAGCCCCCACAGGGAATCCCAAGAGACCCAGTACTTC.

The chain carries TRBV2 and TRBJ2-3; a possible D gene is TRBD1 (5 bases). The CDR3 has 15 residues. The germline gives CDR1 SNHLY, CDR2 FYNNEI. V lost 1 base to trimming and J lost 2 bases, with 10 bases between them. Written as DNA, the CDR3 is TGTGCCAGCAGTGAAGTAGGCGGACACACAGATACGCAGTATTTT. This codes for CASSEVGGHTDTQYF.

The genes are TRBV5-1 and TRBJ2-3; 8 bases match TRBD1. The CDR3 runs 15 residues. CDR1 SGHRS and CDR2 YFSETQ come from the germline V gene. Trimming cost V 0 bases and J 6 bases; bases outside gene matches: 6. This CDR3 is CASSLGRGLGDTQYF. For the CDR3, the DNA is TGCGCCAGCAGCTTGGGCAGGGGGCTAGGGGATACGCAGTATTTT.

The chain is built from TRBV10-3 and TRBJ2-7; 16 bases are a match to TRBD2. CDR3 length: 23 amino acids. The trim removed 6 bases at V and 3 bases at J, leaving 26 bases unmatched. Looked up from germline, CDR1 is ENHRY and CDR2 is SYGVKD. The CDR3 sequence: CAISERGTSGRARDSYRGYEQYF. As DNA, the CDR3 is TGTGCCATCAGCGAAAGGGGGACTAGCGGGAGGGCCAGGGATTCGTACAGGGGCTACGAGCAGTACTTC.

V is TRBV7-2 and J is TRBJ1-1, with 9 bases identical to TRBD1. CDR3 size: 16 residues. Germline CDR1 SGHTA, CDR2 FQGNSA. The trim removed 5 bases at V and 2 bases at J, leaving 9 bases unmatched. CDR3 DNA sequence: TGTGCCAGCAGCACTCCAACAGGGGGCGCAAACACTGAAGCTTTCTTT. Translation gives CASSTPTGGANTEAFF.

The chain has TRBV11-2 and TRBJ2-7; weak D call: TRBD2 (5 bases). The CDR3 consists of 14 residues. V lost 4 bases, J lost 1 base, and 11 bases lay in between. CDR1 SGHAT and CDR2 FQNNGV come from the germline V gene. CDR3 protein: CASSYIASSYEQYF. The CDR3 DNA reads TGTGCCAGCAGCTACATAGCGAGTTCCTACGAGCAGTACTTC.

This sequence joins TRBV7-2 and TRBJ2-2, with D possibly TRBD2 on 5 matching bases. This CDR3 contains 15 residues. Germline CDR1 is SGHTA and CDR2 is FQGNSA. The V and J ends lost 1 base and 5 bases respectively, with 11 bases between them. CDR3 protein: CASSLDPRRTGELFF. CDR3 DNA sequence: TGTGCCAGCAGCTTAGATCCCCGGAGGACCGGGGAGCTGTTTTTT.

The chain recombines TRBV9 with TRBJ2-5; TRBD2 agrees at 10 bases. Germline V gives CDR1 SGDLS, CDR2 YYNGEE. V trimming: 3 bases; J trimming: 5 bases; junction bases outside the gene matches: 4. The CDR3 contains 14 residues. The CDR3 bases are TGTGCCAGCAGCGCGGGACTAGCGTTCGAGACCCAGTACTTC. It is translated as CASSAGLAFETQYF.

V usage is TRBV6-1 and J usage is TRBJ2-3; perhaps TRBD1 as D (5 bases). V was cut by 3 bases and J by 0 bases, with 13 bases left in between. This CDR3 contains 16 residues. In germline, CDR1 is MNHNS, CDR2 SASEGT. Written as DNA, the CDR3 is TGTGCCAGCAGTGATAGGGCAGGGCCGAGCACAGATACGCAGTATTTT. The encoded protein is CASSDRAGPSTDTQYF.

About this clone: Other DNA sequences from this sample encode an identical CDR3 as well. This chain connects TRBV18 to TRBJ2-4; D is perhaps TRBD2 (5 bases). Germline loops: CDR1 KGHSH, CDR2 LQKENI. V lost 1 base, J lost 7 bases, and 5 bases lay in between. This CDR3 spans 12 amino acids. The chain's CDR3 is CASSPRGNIQYF. The CDR3 DNA sequence: TGTGCCAGCTCACCACGCGGGAACATTCAGTACTTC.

Note on this clone: Different DNA sequences within this sample yield the same CDR3. This chain connects TRBV5-6 to TRBJ2-3; unclear D gene. This CDR3 has 13 residues. V gave up 0 bases and J gave up 2 bases, with 4 bases separating them. Germline assignment: CDR1 SGHDT and CDR2 YYEEEE. DNA of the CDR3: TGTGCCAGCAGCTTGGGGTACACAGATACGCAGTATTTT. Encoded protein: CASSLGYTDTQYF.

The chain carries TRBV7-2 and TRBJ2-6; D is uncertain. This CDR3 is 15 amino acids long. Trimming cost V 8 bases and J 4 bases, with 15 bases left between them. Germline lookup yields CDR1 SGHTA and CDR2 FQGNSA. CDR3 bases: TGTGCCAGCGCCCGGACCGGCCAAGGGGCCAACGTCCTGACTTTC. It codes for CASARTGQGANVLTF.

The V and J genes are TRBV27 and TRBJ1-1; D possibly corresponds to TRBD1 (6 bases). The ends were cut back, 5 bases at V and 3 bases at J, with 10 bases in the middle. The germline V gene has CDR1 MNHEY and CDR2 SMNVEV (reference sequence). The CDR3 has 13 amino acids. CDR3 amino acids: CASSGGRDTEAFF. CDR3 nucleotide sequence: TGTGCCAGCAGTGGGGGGCGCGACACTGAAGCTTTCTTT.